The 25 T cell receptor beta chains presented below share a single source sample, sequenced in a study of blood T cells in healthy people across ages. Combining a sample-barcoded 5' primer with a J-beta primer mix, a second PCR ran for roughly 7 to 12 cycles. Each CDR3 protein is one row after TCRdb ran MiXCR on the 5' RACE reads. The data contain around 1.5 million distinct CDR3 sequences, 40% to 50% of them singletons. The sequenced sample was blood. The receptor set was obtained from a woman aged 18-29 years in good health.

The chain is built from TRBV10-3 and TRBJ1-2; D is undetermined. Trimming removed 5 bases at V and 5 bases at J, with 15 bases between. The CDR3 has 14 amino acids. Germline V gene data show CDR1 as ENHRY and CDR2 as SYGVKD. Here the CDR3 DNA reads TGTGCCATCAGTAACGGGGAGATGGGGTATGGCTACACCTTC. This sequence encodes CAISNGEMGYGYTF.

CDR3 in amino acids: CASRETGGAFF. CDR3 nucleotide sequence: TGTGCCAGCAGGGAGACAGGGGGAGCTTTCTTT. The V gene is TRBV28, the J gene TRBJ1-1, with TRBD1 matching over 9 bases. The CDR3 loop spans 11 amino acids. Per germline, CDR1 MDHEN and CDR2 SYDVKM. V lost 6 bases, J lost 10 bases, and 3 bases stayed unmatched.

This clonotype was seen only a few times. This sequence joins TRBV7-6 and TRBJ2-7; D is possibly TRBD2 (5 bases). V shed 0 bases and J shed 5 bases, with 17 bases lying between them. Germline loops: CDR1 SGHVS, CDR2 FNYEAQ. The CDR3 runs 16 residues. The CDR3 DNA sequence: TGTGCCAGCAGCTTAGCGCGGGCTGGCAGCGCGGACGAGCAGTACTTC. Its translation: CASSLARAGSADEQYF.

The chain joins TRBV4-2 to TRBJ2-3; D perhaps matches TRBD1 (6 bases). Trimming stripped 3 bases from V and 3 bases from J, with 22 bases between. This CDR3 region has 18 residues. The germline V gene encodes CDR1 LGHNA and CDR2 YNFKEQ. CDR3 nucleotides: TGTGCCAGCAGCCAGGACCCCCTCGGACAGAGGGGAACAGATACGCAGTATTTT. Translated, it gives CASSQDPLGQRGTDTQYF.

As concerns this clonotype: The germline gene is not matched at one end of the junction; a read error may be the cause. CDR3: CTSSHRTSVLGHEQYF. The CDR3, as DNA: TGTACCAGCAGCCATCGCACTAGCGTTCTAGGCCACGAGCAGTACTTC. The chain joins TRBV14 to TRBJ2-5; 7 bases are shared with TRBD2. The DNA matches TRBJ2-7 better at its end, which makes the J call doubtful. This CDR3 is built from 16 residues. Germline V lookup: CDR1 SGHDN, CDR2 FVKESK.

This clonotype was detected once. This chain uses TRBV7-8 with TRBJ1-2, with D possibly TRBD1 on 5 matching bases. Germline CDR1 is SGHVS and CDR2 is FQNEAQ. V was shortened by 1 base and J by 4 bases, with 10 bases between the two germline ends. The CDR3 has 14 amino acids. The CDR3 DNA sequence: TGTGCCAGCAGCTTAGGAGGGGCCTTCTATGGCTACACCTTC. Translating gives CASSLGGAFYGYTF.

The genes are TRBV12-3 or TRBV12-4 and TRBJ2-4; D remains ambiguous. The CDR3 has 12 amino acids. V was trimmed by 8 bases and J by 3 bases, leaving 8 bases between them. CDR3 in DNA: TGTGCCAGCGGGGAAGGCAAAAACATTCAGTACTTC. Translation: CASGEGKNIQYF.

The V and J genes are TRBV19 and TRBJ2-7; unclear D gene. V was trimmed by 4 bases and J by 0 bases, leaving 16 bases between them. The CDR3 loop spans 16 amino acids. Germline V gene data show CDR1 as LNHDA and CDR2 as SQIVND (reference sequence). CDR3 nucleotide sequence: TGTGCCAGTAGTAACCGAGGAAGGGCGAGCTCCTACGAGCAGTACTTC. Translation: CASSNRGRASSYEQYF.

The chain combines TRBV13 with TRBJ2-7; a weak D match, TRBD1 (5 bases). The germline gives CDR1 PRHDT, CDR2 FYEKMQ (reference sequence). This CDR3 is built from 11 residues. V was trimmed by 5 bases and J by 7 bases, leaving 9 bases between them. In nucleotides, the CDR3 is TGTGCCAGCAGCCCAGGGTGTGAGCAGTACTTC. Protein: CASSPGCEQYF. The full variable domain, in which reference TRBV13 and TRBJ2-7 provide the parts outside the CDR3, is AAGVIQSPRHLIKEKRETATLKCYPIPRHDTVYWYQQGPGQDPQFLISFYEKMQSDKGSIPDRFSAQQFSDYHSELNMSSLELGDSALYFCASSPGCEQYFGPGTRLTVT.

On this clonotype: A junction end diverges from the germline sequence, so it may reflect a read error. This chain joins TRBV12-3 or TRBV12-4 and TRBJ2-3; 13 bases are shared with TRBD2. CDR3 length: 16 amino acids. Here the CDR3 reads CAGSTRLAGGGDTQYF. DNA for the CDR3: TGTGCCGGCAGTACTCGACTAGCGGGAGGTGGAGATACGCAGTATTTT.

The gene calls are TRBV2 and TRBJ2-7; D gene uncertain. The V and J ends lost 4 bases and 3 bases respectively, with 13 bases between them. Germline V CDR1 and CDR2: SNHLY, FYNNEI. The CDR3 consists of 14 residues. The CDR3: CASSVRKINYEQYF. The CDR3 nucleotides are TGTGCCAGCAGTGTTCGGAAGATAAACTACGAGCAGTACTTC. The full variable domain, its missing parts supplied by reference TRBV2 and TRBJ2-7, is EPEVTQTPSHQVTQMGQEVILRCVPISNHLYFYWYRQILGQKVEFLVSFYNNEISEKSEIFDDQFSVERPDGSNFTLKIRSTKLEDSAMYFCASSVRKINYEQYFGPGTRLTVT.

The gene calls are TRBV27 and TRBJ1-6; D may be TRBD1 (5 bases). With 7 bases removed from V and 5 bases from J, the gap between germline ends came to 18 bases. The V gene's germline CDR1 is MNHEY and CDR2 SMNVEV (reference sequence). This CDR3 has 16 amino acids. The CDR3 bases are TGTGCCAGCACAAACCAACCGGGACGAGATAATTCACCCCTCCACTTT. It is translated as CASTNQPGRDNSPLHF.

A few counts support this clonotype. This chain joins TRBV6-2 or TRBV6-3 and TRBJ2-7; TRBD1 agrees at 8 bases. V gave up 4 bases and J gave up 6 bases; unmatched junction bases: 5. This CDR3 has 13 amino acids. The germline V gene encodes CDR1 MNHEY and CDR2 SVGEGT. The CDR3 coding sequence is TGTGCCAGCAGTTTCGACAGGGGCGGCGAGCAGTACTTC. The encoded protein is CASSFDRGGEQYF.

The CDR3 protein is CSARDWAGVPDTQYF. The CDR3 DNA reads as TGCAGTGCTAGAGATTGGGCGGGGGTCCCAGATACGCAGTATTTT. This rearrangement joins TRBV20-1 to TRBJ2-3, with 7 bases that match TRBD2. CDR1 is DFQATT and CDR2 is SNEGSKA in the germline V gene (reference sequence). This CDR3 is built from 15 residues. The J segment lost 4 bases and the V segment lost 0 bases, leaving 7 bases of the junction unmatched.

This clonotype was observed a few times. This sequence joins TRBV29-1 and TRBJ2-1; 9 bases map to TRBD2. The V gene's germline CDR1 is SQVTM and CDR2 ANQGSEA. V lost 4 bases to trimming and J lost 3 bases; unmatched junction nucleotides: 10. This CDR3 comprises 16 residues. CDR3 loop: CSVVSVGGRGYNEQFF. DNA for the CDR3: TGCAGCGTTGTGAGCGTCGGCGGGAGGGGCTACAATGAGCAGTTCTTC.

The rearrangement joins TRBV5-1 to TRBJ2-3; D could derive from TRBD1 or TRBD2 (6 bases each). From germline, CDR1 is SGHRS and CDR2 YFSETQ. The CDR3 sequence is 16 residues long. V lost 0 bases and J lost 4, with 15 bases in between. Here the CDR3 DNA reads TGCGCCAGCAGCTTGGCCGGAGGGGGATACGCAGATACGCAGTATTTT. Translation: CASSLAGGGYADTQYF.

This chain joins TRBV3-1 and TRBJ2-1; 16 bases are a match to TRBD2. This CDR3 is built from 19 residues. CDR1 is LGHDT, CDR2 YNNKEL, per germline (reference sequence). After removal of 3 bases from V and 4 bases from J, the junction contained 9 bases not matched to a gene. CDR3 residues: CASSHKPGLAGGGYNEQFF. CDR3 DNA sequence: TGTGCCAGCAGCCATAAACCGGGACTAGCGGGAGGGGGGTACAATGAGCAGTTCTTC.

This clonotype came up once. This sequence joins TRBV5-1 and TRBJ2-7, with 8 bases lining up with TRBD1. This CDR3 has 15 amino acids. After removal of 3 bases from V and 5 bases from J, the junction contained 10 bases not matched to a gene. CDR1 and CDR2 from the germline V gene are SGHRS and YFSETQ. CDR3 region: CASSSGFTGGDEQYF. The CDR3 DNA reads TGCGCCAGCAGCTCAGGGTTTACAGGGGGTGACGAGCAGTACTTC. The entire variable domain, with the rest obtained from reference TRBV5-1 and TRBJ2-7, is as follows: KAGVTQTPRYLIKTRGQQVTLSCSPISGHRSVSWYQQTPGQGLQFLFEYFSETQRNKGNFPGRFSGRQFSNSRSEMNVSTLELGDSALYLCASSSGFTGGDEQYFGPGTRLTVT.

As to this clonotype: At one boundary the junction diverges from the germline segment, which might be a read error. The rearrangement uses TRBV5-1 and TRBJ2-7; either TRBD1 or TRBD2 may fit D (6 bases each). The last part of the DNA fits TRBJ2-5 better; the J call may be wrong. CDR1 SGHRS and CDR2 YFSETQ come from the germline V gene. CDR3 length: 15 amino acids. CDR3 coding DNA: TGCGCCATCAGCCCTTCGGTTGGAGGGGGGGAGACCCAGTACTTC. Protein product: CAISPSVGGGETQYF.

This chain joins TRBV2 and TRBJ1-5; D not resolved. Trimming removed 11 bases from V and 0 bases from J, with 20 bases in between. The CDR3 has 16 residues. Looked up from germline, CDR1 is SNHLY and CDR2 is FYNNEI. The CDR3 DNA sequence: TGTGCCGGCATGGGTAGGAGAACGTATAGCAATCAGCCCCAGCATTTT. Encoded protein: CAGMGRRTYSNQPQHF.

The chain carries TRBV12-3 or TRBV12-4 and TRBJ2-3, with 8 bases identical to TRBD2. The V and J ends lost 6 bases and 3 bases, in that order; junction bases with no gene match: 8. This CDR3 is built from 15 residues. This CDR3 reads CASSPHAGGTDTQYF. Written as DNA, the CDR3 is TGTGCCAGCAGCCCCCATGCGGGGGGTACAGATACGCAGTATTTT.

In DNA, the CDR3 is TGCAGTGCTAGTGAGGGAGTAGAGGGCTACACCTTC. Translated: CSASEGVEGYTF. V and J are TRBV20-1 and TRBJ1-2, with D unclear. Deletions cut 3 bases from V and 8 bases from J, with 13 bases between. Germline V lookup: CDR1 DFQATT, CDR2 SNEGSKA (reference sequence). This CDR3 is 12 amino acids long.

This clonotype was picked up a small number of times. The CDR3 here is CSARDPPGGSSYNEQFF. The CDR3 DNA reads TGCAGTGCTAGAGATCCCCCGGGCGGGAGCTCCTACAATGAGCAGTTCTTC. This chain connects TRBV20-1 to TRBJ2-1; the match to TRBD2 covers 7 bases. This CDR3 has 17 amino acids. Losses at the gene ends were 0 bases for V and 0 bases for J; bases not matched to a gene: 8. Germline V gene lookup returns CDR1 DFQATT and CDR2 SNEGSKA (reference sequence).

In this sample, this clonotype turned up a few times. The rearrangement joins TRBV7-2 to TRBJ2-4; 11 bases agree with TRBD1. TRBJ2-7 explains the end of the DNA better; the J call may be wrong. Per germline, CDR1 SGHTA and CDR2 FQGNSA. The CDR3 covers 15 residues. Here the CDR3 reads CASSLAGQGAGEQYF. Here the CDR3 DNA reads TGTGCCAGCAGCTTAGCTGGACAGGGGGCAGGCGAGCAGTACTTC.

The gene calls are TRBV20-1 and TRBJ2-5; perhaps TRBD2 as D (5 bases). CDR3 length: 10 residues. CDR1 and CDR2 from the germline V gene are DFQATT and SNEGSKA (reference sequence). In DNA, the CDR3 is TGCACCCCGGGAAGAGAGACCCAGTACTTC. Protein: CTPGRETQYF.